These 8 T cell receptor beta chains originate from one sample sequenced in a study of human T cells and chemical hapten exposure. Stated time point: pre-sensitization, week 0. Treatment given: therapeutic diphenylcyclopropenone sensitization with weekly scalp DPC. One entry per CDR3 protein results from TCRdb running MiXCR on the RACE reads. The sample lists 95,000 to 150,000 distinct CDR3 sequences, about 13% seen once, with about 3% in the top ten. The sample in question was whole blood, obtained in connection with sensitization to the hapten diphenylcyclopropenone (DPC). The receptor source for this set is a woman aged 18-30 years with alopecia areata. Some clones in this sample may be carry-over from other donors' samples.

This clonotype was observed a handful of times. This sequence joins TRBV7-9 and TRBJ1-3; D might be TRBD1 (5 bases). CDR1 and CDR2 (germline): SEHNR, FQNEAQ (reference sequence). V lost 4 bases to trimming and J lost 0 bases, with 13 bases between them. The CDR3 has 16 residues. The CDR3 sequence: CASSSPPGGSGNTIYF. In DNA form, the CDR3 reads TGTGCCAGCAGCTCCCCCCCGGGGGGCTCTGGAAACACCATATATTTT.

V and J are TRBV19 and TRBJ2-3; no clear D gene. There are 14 residues in the CDR3. Trimming removed 3 bases at V and 3 bases at J, with 10 bases between. Germline V gives CDR1 LNHDA, CDR2 SQIVND (reference sequence). CDR3 residues: CASSMLVRTDTQYF. CDR3 coding DNA: TGTGCCAGTAGTATGTTGGTGCGAACAGATACGCAGTATTTT.

The chain recombines TRBV18 with TRBJ2-5, with D unclear. Germline CDR1 and CDR2: KGHSH and LQKENI. The V gene lost 2 bases and the J gene lost 4 bases, with 8 bases spanning the gap. CDR3 length: 13 amino acids. CDR3 coding DNA: TGTGCCAGCTCACCAAATACAGCAGAGACCCAGTACTTC. It codes for CASSPNTAETQYF.

This clonotype was detected a few times. This chain links TRBV7-9 with TRBJ2-1; 8 nucleotides agree with TRBD2. The CDR3 loop spans 15 amino acids. Germline CDR1 is SEHNR and CDR2 is FQNEAQ (reference sequence). J gave up 5 bases and V 5 bases, and 8 bases lay outside the gene matches. In nucleotides, the CDR3 is TGTGCCAGCAGCGAGCGGGGGCGCGTCCACAATGAGCAGTTCTTC. It translates to CASSERGRVHNEQFF.

This clonotype appeared a few times. The chain recombines TRBV4-3 with TRBJ2-7; 13 nucleotides align to TRBD2. The CDR3 runs 15 residues. Per the germline V gene, CDR1 is LGHNA and CDR2 is YSLEER. The V and J ends lost 0 bases and 5 bases, in that order; junction bases with no gene match: 1. The CDR3 sequence: CASSQDGTSGDEQYF. CDR3 DNA sequence: TGCGCCAGCAGCCAAGATGGGACTAGCGGGGACGAGCAGTACTTC.

The chain recombines TRBV9 with TRBJ1-2; tentative D call: TRBD1 (5 bases). V lost 7 bases to trimming and J lost 1 base, with 14 bases between them. The CDR3 loop spans 14 amino acids. From germline, CDR1 is SGDLS and CDR2 YYNGEE. The CDR3 nucleotides are TGTGCCAGCGGGCGACAGAAAATTAACTATGGCTACACCTTC. Its translation: CASGRQKINYGYTF. Full variable domain (remainder filled in from reference TRBV9 and TRBJ1-2): DSGVTQTPKHLITATGQRVTLRCSPRSGDLSVYWYQQSLDQGLQFLIQYYNGEERAKGNILERFSAQQFPDLHSELNLSSLELGDSALYFCASGRQKINYGYTFGSGTRLTVV.

This clonotype was counted between two and nine times. The chain links TRBV4-2 to TRBJ2-1, with D perhaps TRBD2 (6 bases). Trimming removed 1 base from V and 9 bases from J, with 10 bases in between. The CDR3 is 13 residues long. Germline assignment: CDR1 LGHNA and CDR2 YNFKEQ. CDR3 protein: CASSQGLGGEQFF. CDR3 in DNA: TGTGCCAGCAGCCAAGGTTTGGGAGGTGAGCAGTTCTTC.

This clonotype occurred a few times. This chain's CDR3 is CSARDDNRGPYEQYF. DNA of the CDR3: TGCAGTGCTAGGGATGATAACAGGGGACCCTACGAGCAGTACTTC. V is TRBV20-1 and J is TRBJ2-7; 7 nucleotides match TRBD1. The CDR3 length is 15 residues. Per the germline V gene, CDR1 is DFQATT and CDR2 is SNEGSKA (reference sequence). Losses at the gene ends were 3 bases for V and 2 bases for J; bases not matched to a gene: 10.